The source of this T cell receptor beta chain is a study of vaccination and CD4 T cells after COVID-19. At the level of the study: Recovered patients in the cohort numbered six men and four women, two of them Hispanic. Median time from COVID diagnosis to post-COVID sampling was 101 days (35 to 161). Culture controls were given either a CEFX pool, an HIV-1 Nef pool, or no peptide.

At the Johns Hopkins FTIC core, DNA taken from cultured CD4+ T cells was sequenced by way of the Oncomine TCR Beta short-read assay. From the PCR reads, TCRdb called clonotypes with MiXCR, one entry per CDR3 protein. This table holds about 6,400 distinct CDR3 sequences, roughly 50% found once. Regarding this clonotype: The antigen remains unidentified.

Treatment described: approximately nine-day PBMC culture with coronavirus spike peptide pools or control peptides (ViraFEST assay). CD4+ T lymphocytes from the unexposed donor were collected before the COVID-19 pandemic (2011-2018). Between the trimmed V and J ends, which lost 2 bases and 9 bases, there was a span of 14 bases. The germline CDR1 and CDR2 sequences are MNHEY and SMNVEV (reference sequence). CDR3 length equals 15 residues. This chain joins TRBV27 and TRBJ1-6; D remains ambiguous. The specimen sequenced was CD4+ T cells from blood, cultured in vitro. This receptor was taken from a human donor in good health. The CDR3 is CASSLGAMHASPLHF. Written as DNA, the CDR3 is TGTGCCAGCAGTTTAGGAGCTATGCATGCTTCACCCCTCCACTTT.